A selection of T cell receptor beta chains follows, all from one sample in a study of CD8+ T cells in alopecia areata. Some clones are missing from TCRdb's copy, which holds only in-frame ones; the method was immunoSEQ multiplex PCR. The sample holds some 170,000 clones, 67% seen once. The specimen was CD8+ T cells sorted from blood, collected at week 0. The source of these receptors is a human donor with alopecia areata. The CDR3 runs from the conserved cysteine through the conserved F or W. D genes are given only for firm matches. Only some rows state a clone size, as once, few, many or a class for expanded clones.

d_gene: -; len: 14; j_gene: TRBJ1-4; abundance: few; v_gene: TRBV2; CDR3aa: CASSYVGQWEKLFF; CDR3nt: TGTGCCAGCAGCTACGTTGGGCAATGGGAAAAACTGTTTTTT
d_gene: -; len: 14; j_gene: TRBJ2-2; abundance: few; v_gene: TRBV29-1; CDR3aa: CSVELVVSTGELFF; CDR3nt: TGCAGCGTTGAACTCGTAGTGAGCACCGGGGAGCTGTTTTTT
d_gene: TRBD1; len: 16; j_gene: TRBJ2-7; abundance: -; v_gene: TRBV4-2; CDR3aa: CASSHSRDRASYEQYF; CDR3nt: TGTGCCAGCAGCCATTCCCGGGACAGGGCCTCCTACGAGCAGTACTTC
d_gene: TRBD1; len: 15; j_gene: TRBJ1-5; abundance: few; v_gene: TRBV29-1; CDR3aa: CSVGATGDSNQPQHF; CDR3nt: TGCAGCGTTGGCGCGACAGGGGATAGCAATCAGCCCCAGCATTTT
d_gene: -; len: 15; j_gene: TRBJ2-3; abundance: -; v_gene: TRBV10-3; CDR3aa: CAIRGSLLAPDTQYF; CDR3nt: TGTGCCATCAGGGGCAGTCTTTTGGCCCCAGATACGCAGTATTTT
d_gene: -; len: 10; j_gene: TRBJ2-1; abundance: -; v_gene: TRBV20-1; CDR3aa: CSARGTEQFF; CDR3nt: TGCAGTGCTAGAGGGACAGAGCAGTTCTTC
d_gene: -; len: 11; j_gene: TRBJ2-1; abundance: -; v_gene: TRBV7-6; CDR3aa: CASSSAGEQFF; CDR3nt: TGTGCCAGCAGCTCAGCGGGTGAGCAGTTCTTC
d_gene: -; len: 12; j_gene: TRBJ2-2; abundance: -; v_gene: TRBV9; CDR3aa: CASTSYTGELFF; CDR3nt: TGTGCCAGCACCTCTTACACCGGGGAGCTGTTTTTT
d_gene: -; len: 13; j_gene: TRBJ2-5; abundance: few; v_gene: TRBV29-1; CDR3aa: CSVEFWGQETQYF; CDR3nt: TGCAGCGTTGAGTTCTGGGGGCAAGAGACCCAGTACTTC
d_gene: TRBD1; len: 15; j_gene: TRBJ1-1; abundance: few; v_gene: TRBV7-6; CDR3aa: CASSRNRDRATEAFF; CDR3nt: TGTGCCAGCAGCCGCAACCGGGACAGGGCGACTGAAGCTTTCTTT
d_gene: -; len: 16; j_gene: TRBJ2-7; abundance: -; v_gene: TRBV19; CDR3aa: CASSIAPRRGYDEQYF; CDR3nt: TGTGCCAGTAGTATAGCCCCACGGAGAGGTTACGACGAGCAGTACTTC
d_gene: TRBD1; len: 11; j_gene: TRBJ1-1; abundance: -; v_gene: TRBV30; CDR3aa: CAWTGTGEAFF; CDR3nt: TGTGCCTGGACCGGGACAGGAGAAGCTTTCTTT
d_gene: -; len: 15; j_gene: TRBJ1-2; abundance: -; v_gene: TRBV14; CDR3aa: CASSQDSGRRGGYTF; CDR3nt: TGTGCCAGCAGCCAAGATTCTGGCAGGCGAGGTGGCTACACCTTC
d_gene: -; len: 12; j_gene: TRBJ2-2; abundance: once; v_gene: TRBV11-3; CDR3aa: CASSRGSGELFF; CDR3nt: TGTGCCAGCAGCCGGGGGTCCGGGGAGCTGTTTTTT
d_gene: -; len: 15; j_gene: TRBJ2-4; abundance: -; v_gene: TRBV7-9; CDR3aa: CASSAHEDTKNIQYF; CDR3nt: TGTGCCAGCAGCGCCCACGAGGATACCAAAAACATTCAGTACTTC
d_gene: TRBD2; len: 16; j_gene: TRBJ2-3; abundance: -; v_gene: TRBV14; CDR3aa: CASSQHGGAGQDTQYF; CDR3nt: TGTGCCAGCAGCCAGCACGGGGGGGCGGGCCAGGATACGCAGTATTTT
d_gene: -; len: 16; j_gene: TRBJ2-7; abundance: -; v_gene: TRBV13; CDR3aa: CASSLGRTVVSYEQYF; CDR3nt: TGTGCCAGCAGCTTAGGCCGGACGGTAGTTTCCTACGAGCAGTACTTC
d_gene: -; len: 11; j_gene: TRBJ2-7; abundance: once; v_gene: TRBV25-1; CDR3aa: CASRGIYEQYF; CDR3nt: TGTGCCAGCAGGGGGATCTACGAGCAGTACTTC
d_gene: -; len: 9; j_gene: TRBJ1-2; abundance: once; v_gene: TRBV9; CDR3aa: CASSPEADF; CDR3nt: TGTGCCAGCAGCCCGGAGGCCGACTTC
d_gene: -; len: 12; j_gene: TRBJ1-2; abundance: -; v_gene: TRBV5-6; CDR3aa: CASRMGLRGYTF; CDR3nt: TGTGCCAGCAGAATGGGGCTCCGTGGCTACACCTTC
d_gene: -; len: 15; j_gene: TRBJ2-3; abundance: -; v_gene: TRBV7-9; CDR3aa: CASFRREGNTDTQYF; CDR3nt: TGTGCCTCCTTCAGGCGTGAGGGGAACACAGATACGCAGTATTTT
d_gene: TRBD1; len: 15; j_gene: TRBJ2-7; abundance: -; v_gene: TRBV5-6; CDR3aa: CASSTGTGSRREQYF; CDR3nt: TGTGCCAGCAGCACGGGGACAGGGAGTAGGCGTGAGCAGTACTTC
d_gene: -; len: 13; j_gene: TRBJ2-3; abundance: -; v_gene: TRBV6-4; CDR3aa: CASSDGRTDTQYF; CDR3nt: TGTGCCAGCAGTGACGGCCGCACAGATACGCAGTATTTT
d_gene: -; len: 16; j_gene: TRBJ1-2; abundance: -; v_gene: TRBV9; CDR3aa: CASSSRTQVIENGYTF; CDR3nt: TGTGCCAGCAGCTCCCGGACACAGGTCATTGAGAATGGCTACACCTTC
d_gene: -; len: 10; j_gene: TRBJ1-2; abundance: few; v_gene: TRBV9; CDR3aa: CASSVGGYTF; CDR3nt: TGTGCCAGCAGCGTTGGCGGCTACACCTTC
d_gene: -; len: 13; j_gene: TRBJ2-7; abundance: few; v_gene: TRBV7-9; CDR3aa: CASSSTSSYEQYF; CDR3nt: TGTGCCAGCAGCTCAACTAGCTCCTACGAGCAGTACTTC
d_gene: -; len: 11; j_gene: TRBJ2-1; abundance: -; v_gene: TRBV12-5; CDR3aa: CASGGGNEQFF; CDR3nt: TGTGCTAGTGGTGGGGGCAATGAGCAGTTCTTC
d_gene: TRBD2; len: 16; j_gene: TRBJ2-1; abundance: -; v_gene: TRBV5-1; CDR3aa: CASSLGGSGAHNEQFF; CDR3nt: TGCGCCAGCAGCTTGGGTGGTAGCGGGGCCCACAATGAGCAGTTCTTC
d_gene: -; len: 17; j_gene: TRBJ1-2; abundance: few; v_gene: TRBV6-1; CDR3aa: CASSEGTPPSPNYGYTF; CDR3nt: TGTGCCAGCAGTGAAGGGACTCCCCCTAGCCCTAACTATGGCTACACCTTC
d_gene: -; len: 13; j_gene: TRBJ2-5; abundance: -; v_gene: TRBV27; CDR3aa: CASSSGRPETQYF; CDR3nt: TGTGCCAGCAGTTCAGGACGCCCGGAGACCCAGTACTTC
d_gene: -; len: 12; j_gene: TRBJ1-1; abundance: -; v_gene: TRBV30; CDR3aa: CAWTTGGVEAFF; CDR3nt: TGTGCCTGGACCACAGGTGGGGTGGAAGCTTTCTTT
d_gene: TRBD2; len: 14; j_gene: TRBJ2-5; abundance: -; v_gene: TRBV13; CDR3aa: CASRLRTSPETQYF; CDR3nt: TGTGCCAGCAGACTAAGGACTAGCCCCGAGACCCAGTACTTC
d_gene: -; len: 17; j_gene: TRBJ1-5; abundance: -; v_gene: TRBV5-7; CDR3aa: CASSSILPLGGNQPQHF; CDR3nt: TGTGCCAGCAGCTCCATTCTTCCTCTTGGGGGCAATCAGCCCCAGCATTTT
d_gene: -; len: 15; j_gene: TRBJ2-2; abundance: -; v_gene: TRBV6-5; CDR3aa: CASTPRGANTGELFF; CDR3nt: TGTGCCAGCACCCCCAGAGGGGCGAACACCGGGGAGCTGTTTTTT
d_gene: TRBD1; len: 17; j_gene: TRBJ1-5; abundance: -; v_gene: TRBV4-1; CDR3aa: CASSHLTGEGGNQPQHF; CDR3nt: TGCGCCAGCAGCCACCTCACAGGGGAAGGTGGCAATCAGCCCCAGCATTTT
d_gene: -; len: 15; j_gene: TRBJ1-1; abundance: -; v_gene: TRBV9; CDR3aa: CASSVKATWGTEAFF; CDR3nt: TGTGCCAGCAGCGTAAAGGCCACCTGGGGCACTGAAGCTTTCTTT
d_gene: TRBD1; len: 14; j_gene: TRBJ2-7; abundance: -; v_gene: TRBV5-6; CDR3aa: CASSPRDRDYEQYF; CDR3nt: TGTGCCAGCAGCCCCCGGGACAGGGACTACGAGCAGTACTTC
d_gene: TRBD2; len: 15; j_gene: TRBJ2-3; abundance: -; v_gene: TRBV30; CDR3aa: CAWSVSGGATDTQYF; CDR3nt: TGTGCCTGGAGTGTTTCGGGGGGGGCCACAGATACGCAGTATTTT
d_gene: -; len: 11; j_gene: TRBJ2-1; abundance: -; v_gene: TRBV6-5; CDR3aa: CASREDNEQFF; CDR3nt: TGTGCCAGCAGGGAGGACAATGAGCAGTTCTTC
d_gene: TRBD1; len: 14; j_gene: TRBJ1-1; abundance: -; v_gene: TRBV29-1; CDR3aa: CSVPGQGMRTEAFF; CDR3nt: TGCAGCGTTCCAGGACAGGGAATGCGGACTGAAGCTTTCTTT
d_gene: -; len: 14; j_gene: TRBJ2-5; abundance: -; v_gene: TRBV4-2; CDR3aa: CASSAGWGQETQYF; CDR3nt: TGTGCCAGCAGCGCGGGGTGGGGGCAAGAGACCCAGTACTTC
d_gene: TRBD1; len: 15; j_gene: TRBJ2-7; abundance: -; v_gene: TRBV9; CDR3aa: CASSDGQGDPYEQYF; CDR3nt: TGTGCCAGCAGCGATGGACAGGGTGATCCCTACGAGCAGTACTTC
d_gene: -; len: 13; j_gene: TRBJ2-7; abundance: -; v_gene: TRBV6-1; CDR3aa: CASSEGGADEQYF; CDR3nt: TGTGCCAGCAGTGAAGGGGGAGCCGACGAGCAGTACTTC
d_gene: TRBD1; len: 15; j_gene: TRBJ2-7; abundance: -; v_gene: TRBV13; CDR3aa: CASSLGQGARDEQYF; CDR3nt: TGTGCCAGCAGCTTAGGGCAGGGGGCGCGCGACGAGCAGTACTTC
d_gene: TRBD2; len: 16; j_gene: TRBJ2-1; abundance: -; v_gene: TRBV6-1; CDR3aa: CASSERLAGAYNEQFF; CDR3nt: TGTGCCAGCAGTGAACGACTAGCGGGGGCCTACAATGAGCAGTTCTTC
d_gene: -; len: 13; j_gene: TRBJ1-1; abundance: -; v_gene: TRBV30; CDR3aa: CAWKPGPNTEAFF; CDR3nt: TGTGCCTGGAAACCGGGGCCGAACACTGAAGCTTTCTTT
d_gene: -; len: 13; j_gene: TRBJ2-5; abundance: few; v_gene: TRBV6-1; CDR3aa: CASSEVRRETQYF; CDR3nt: TGTGCCAGCAGTGAAGTTAGACGAGAGACCCAGTACTTC
d_gene: -; len: 14; j_gene: TRBJ2-2; abundance: -; v_gene: TRBV5-6; CDR3aa: CASRLTTGTGELFF; CDR3nt: TGTGCCAGCAGGTTGACAACAGGCACCGGGGAGCTGTTTTTT
d_gene: TRBD2; len: 17; j_gene: TRBJ2-1; abundance: -; v_gene: TRBV9; CDR3aa: CASSVAAGGALYNEQFF; CDR3nt: TGTGCCAGCAGCGTAGCAGCGGGGGGTGCCCTTTACAATGAGCAGTTCTTC
d_gene: -; len: 15; j_gene: TRBJ2-3; abundance: -; v_gene: TRBV5-1; CDR3aa: CASSLEPGGIDTQYF; CDR3nt: TGCGCCAGCAGCTTGGAGCCGGGGGGCATAGATACGCAGTATTTT
d_gene: -; len: 13; j_gene: TRBJ2-5; abundance: -; v_gene: TRBV13; CDR3aa: CASSSGLLETQYF; CDR3nt: TGTGCCAGCAGCTCCGGCCTTCTGGAGACCCAGTACTTC
d_gene: TRBD2; len: 14; j_gene: TRBJ2-1; abundance: -; v_gene: TRBV29-1; CDR3aa: CSSLGGGARNEQFF; CDR3nt: TGCAGCTCCCTGGGCGGGGGGGCCAGAAATGAGCAGTTCTTC
d_gene: TRBD2; len: 17; j_gene: TRBJ2-7; abundance: -; v_gene: TRBV5-6; CDR3aa: CASSSPGEGLAGAWEYF; CDR3nt: TGTGCCAGCAGCTCCCCGGGGGAGGGACTAGCGGGGGCCTGGGAGTACTTC
d_gene: TRBD1; len: 15; j_gene: TRBJ2-3; abundance: -; v_gene: TRBV6-5; CDR3aa: CASSYRDRGQDTQYF; CDR3nt: TGTGCCAGCAGTTACCGGGACAGGGGGCAGGATACGCAGTATTTT
d_gene: TRBD2; len: 14; j_gene: TRBJ2-2; abundance: -; v_gene: TRBV29-1; CDR3aa: CSASGLNKAGELFF; CDR3nt: TGCAGCGCATCGGGACTAAACAAGGCCGGGGAGCTGTTTTTT
d_gene: -; len: 12; j_gene: TRBJ2-2; abundance: -; v_gene: TRBV29-1; CDR3aa: CSVFSRTGELFF; CDR3nt: TGCAGCGTTTTTTCCAGAACCGGGGAGCTGTTTTTT
d_gene: -; len: 15; j_gene: TRBJ1-2; abundance: -; v_gene: TRBV4-1; CDR3aa: CASSQERAQWYGYTF; CDR3nt: TGCGCCAGCAGCCAAGAGAGGGCGCAATGGTATGGCTACACCTTC